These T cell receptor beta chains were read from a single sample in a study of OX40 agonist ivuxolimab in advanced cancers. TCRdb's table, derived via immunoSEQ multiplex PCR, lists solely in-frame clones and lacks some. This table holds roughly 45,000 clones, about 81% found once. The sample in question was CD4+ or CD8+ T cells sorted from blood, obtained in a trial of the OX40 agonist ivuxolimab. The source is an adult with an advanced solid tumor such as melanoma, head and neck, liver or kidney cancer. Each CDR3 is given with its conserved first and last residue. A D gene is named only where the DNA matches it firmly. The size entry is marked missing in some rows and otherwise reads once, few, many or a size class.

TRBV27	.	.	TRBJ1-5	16	TGTGCCAGCAGTTTATCCTGGGGAGGGAGCAATCAGCCCCAGCATTTT	CASSLSWGGSNQPQHF
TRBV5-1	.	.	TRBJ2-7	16	TGCGCCAGCAGCTTGCTACAGGGCCTAAACTCCTACGAGCAGTACTTC	CASSLLQGLNSYEQYF
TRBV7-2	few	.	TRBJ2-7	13	TGTGCCAGCAGCTTAAACACGGCCTACGAGCAGTACTTC	CASSLNTAYEQYF
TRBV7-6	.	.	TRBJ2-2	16	TGTGCCAGCAGCTCCCGGGACTCCTCGAACGCCGGGGAGCTGTTTTTT	CASSSRDSSNAGELFF
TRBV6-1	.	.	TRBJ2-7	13	TGTGCCAGCAGTAACGGGGGCGGTTACGAGCAGTACTTC	CASSNGGGYEQYF
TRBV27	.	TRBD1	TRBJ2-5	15	TGTGCCAGCAGTCCCGGGTGGCAGGGGGAGGAGACCCAGTACTTC	CASSPGWQGEETQYF
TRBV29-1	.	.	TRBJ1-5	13	TGCAGCGTTGGGGACGGCATCAATCAGCCCCAGCATTTT	CSVGDGINQPQHF
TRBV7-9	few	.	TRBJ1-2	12	TGTGCCAGCAGCTCCACAGACTATGGCTACACCTTC	CASSSTDYGYTF
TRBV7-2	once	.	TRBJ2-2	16	TGTGCCAGCAGCCCCCGGGGTGGACCGAACACCGGGGAGCTGTTTTTT	CASSPRGGPNTGELFF
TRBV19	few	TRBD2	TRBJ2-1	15	TGTGCCAGTAGTTTGGGACTAGCGGGAGTCAATGAGCAGTTCTTC	CASSLGLAGVNEQFF
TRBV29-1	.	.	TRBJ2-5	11	TGCAGCGCTTGGACGGGCGAGACCCAGTACTTC	CSAWTGETQYF
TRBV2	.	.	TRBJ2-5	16	TGTGCCAGCAGTGAATCACCAGGATCCTTGAAAGAGACCCAGTACTTC	CASSESPGSLKETQYF
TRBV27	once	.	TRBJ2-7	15	TGTGCCAGCAGTTTATTACAAACCCTCTCCTACGAGCAGTACTTC	CASSLLQTLSYEQYF
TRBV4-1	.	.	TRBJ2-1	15	TGCGCCAGCAGCCAAGACGACGGGAAATACAATGAGCAGTTCTTC	CASSQDDGKYNEQFF
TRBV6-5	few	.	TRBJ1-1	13	TGTGCCAGCAGTCAGACAGTTTACACTGAAGCTTTCTTT	CASSQTVYTEAFF
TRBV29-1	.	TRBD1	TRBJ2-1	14	TGCAGCGTTGACCAGGGGGTGAGGGTCAATGAGCAGTTCTTC	CSVDQGVRVNEQFF
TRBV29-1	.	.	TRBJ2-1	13	TGCAGCGTGAACCGACTCTTGTGGAATGAGCAGTTCTTC	CSVNRLLWNEQFF
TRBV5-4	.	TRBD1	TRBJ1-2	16	TGCGCCAGCAGCCCAGGGGCAGGGGGCTCACCGGACGGCTACACCTTC	CASSPGAGGSPDGYTF
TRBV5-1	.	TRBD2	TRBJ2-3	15	TGCGCCAGCAGCGGGACTAGCGGGAGTCCAGATACGCAGTATTTT	CASSGTSGSPDTQYF
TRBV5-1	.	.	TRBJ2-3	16	TGCGCCAGCAGCTTGTGGCCCTCCTACAACACAGATACGCAGTATTTT	CASSLWPSYNTDTQYF
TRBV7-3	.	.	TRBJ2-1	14	TGTGCCAGCAGCTGGGTTTTAACAGGGCAGGAACAGTTCTTC	CASSWVLTGQEQFF
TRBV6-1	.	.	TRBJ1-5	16	TGTGCCAGCAGTGAAGGGAGGACAGCGGGCAATCAGCCCCAGCATTTT	CASSEGRTAGNQPQHF
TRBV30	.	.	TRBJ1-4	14	TGTGCCTGGAGTCGAGGGGGTTCGGAGGGAAAACTGTTTTTT	CAWSRGGSEGKLFF
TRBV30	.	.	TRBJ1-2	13	TGTGCCTGGAGTAAGGGGCGCGACTATGGCTACACCTTC	CAWSKGRDYGYTF
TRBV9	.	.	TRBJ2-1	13	TGTGCCAGCAGCTCCTTCCATGGCGATGAGCAGTTCTTC	CASSSFHGDEQFF
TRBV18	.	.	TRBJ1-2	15	TGTGCCAGCTCACCACCGGAGGGGAACCCTCATGGCTACACCTTC	CASSPPEGNPHGYTF
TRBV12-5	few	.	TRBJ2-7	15	TGTGCTAGTGGTTTGGGGTTCGGGCAGAGTTACGAGCAGTACTTC	CASGLGFGQSYEQYF
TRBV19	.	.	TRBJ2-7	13	TGTGCCAGTAGTAATGGCGGAAACTACGAGCAGTACTTC	CASSNGGNYEQYF
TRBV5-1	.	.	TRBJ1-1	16	TGCGCCAGCAGCTTGATTAGCGTGGGAAAGAACACTGAAGCTTTCTTT	CASSLISVGKNTEAFF
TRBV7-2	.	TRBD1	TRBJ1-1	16	TGTGCCAGCAGTTACTACCGGGACAGGGGTCCTTTTGAAGCTTTCTTT	CASSYYRDRGPFEAFF
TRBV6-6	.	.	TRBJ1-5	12	TGTGCCAGCAGTGACCAGGATCAGCCCCAGCATTTT	CASSDQDQPQHF
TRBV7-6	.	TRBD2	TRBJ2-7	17	TGTGCCAGCAGTTCCACACTGACTAGCGGGAGTCCGTACGAGCAGTACTTC	CASSSTLTSGSPYEQYF
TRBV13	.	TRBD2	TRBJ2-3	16	TGTGCCAGCAGCTTAGATCGGCGGGAGGCCCCAGATACGCAGTATTTT	CASSLDRREAPDTQYF
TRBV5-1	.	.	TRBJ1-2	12	TGCGCCAGCAGCTTGGTTGGGGATGGCTACACCTTC	CASSLVGDGYTF
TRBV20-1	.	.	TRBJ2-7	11	TGCATGACCCGGGACAACTACGAGCAGTACTTC	CMTRDNYEQYF
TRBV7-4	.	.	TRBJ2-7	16	TGTGCCAGCAGCTTAATTGGCAGGGAAGGGCAGAACGAGCAGTACTTC	CASSLIGREGQNEQYF
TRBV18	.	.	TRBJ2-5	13	TGTGCCAGCTCACCACAGGGTGTGGAGACCCAGTACTTC	CASSPQGVETQYF
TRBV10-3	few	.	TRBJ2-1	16	TGTGCCATCAGTGAACCGGGATCTGGGTCTGAGGATGAGCAGTTCTTC	CAISEPGSGSEDEQFF
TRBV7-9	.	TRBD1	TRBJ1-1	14	TGTGCCAGAAGCGCGAGACAGGGCAAGACTGAAGCTTTCTTT	CARSARQGKTEAFF